What follows are 21 T cell receptor beta chains derived from one specimen sequenced in a study of blood T cell repertoires in COVID-19. Here immunoSEQ multiplex PCR was the method, and the copy in TCRdb shows in-frame clones only, minus some. The sample holds about 190,000 clones, about 80% seen once. The sequenced material came from peripheral blood. These receptor sequences come from a man aged 55 to 70 with acute or convalescent COVID-19.

The chain joins TRBV7-3 to TRBJ2-1, with TRBD2 matching 7 bases. The ends lost 2 bases at V and 6 bases at J; junction bases unmatched: 4. The CDR3 totals 14 residues. CDR1 is SGHTA and CDR2 is FQGTGA in the germline V gene. The CDR3 spells CASSLGTGGNEQFF. DNA of the CDR3: TGTGCCAGCAGCTTAGGGACGGGGGGCAATGAGCAGTTCTTC. The whole variable domain, remainder taken from reference TRBV7-3 and TRBJ2-1, is GAGVSQTPSNKVTEKGKYVELRCDPISGHTALYWYRQSLGQGPEFLIYFQGTGAADDSGLPNDRFFAVRPEGSVSTLKIQRTERGDSAVYLCASSLGTGGNEQFFGPGTRLTVL.

The V and J genes are TRBV18 and TRBJ1-5; D is possibly TRBD1 (5 bases). This CDR3 is 16 amino acids long. The V gene lost 3 bases and the J gene lost 3 bases, with 15 bases spanning the gap. Germline-derived CDR1 and CDR2 are KGHSH and LQKENI. CDR3 sequence reads: CASSPTAGSHNQPQHF. As DNA, the CDR3 is TGTGCCAGCTCACCGACAGCGGGCTCCCACAATCAGCCCCAGCATTTT.

J is TRBJ2-1 and V is TRBV9; weak D call: TRBD2 (7 bases). CDR1 SGDLS and CDR2 YYNGEE come from the germline V gene. The V end was cut by 1 base, the J end by 7 bases, with 15 bases between. CDR3 length equals 15 residues. Here the CDR3 DNA reads TGTGCCAGCAGCGTATCGGGGGGCTGGGGAAATGAGCAGTTCTTC. Translated: CASSVSGGWGNEQFF. Variable domain in full (rest from reference TRBV9 and TRBJ2-1): DSGVTQTPKHLITATGQRVTLRCSPRSGDLSVYWYQQSLDQGLQFLIQYYNGEERAKGNILERFSAQQFPDLHSELNLSSLELGDSALYFCASSVSGGWGNEQFFGPGTRLTVL.

V and J are TRBV7-2 and TRBJ2-1, with a tentative D call TRBD2 (6 bases). The germline V and J ends were trimmed by 0 bases and 1 base, with 13 bases remaining between them. CDR3 size: 17 residues. Germline V CDR1 and CDR2: SGHTA, FQGNSA. CDR3 in DNA: TGTGCCAGCAGCTTAGCGTTCGAGACTAGATCCTACAATGAGCAGTTCTTC. As protein: CASSLAFETRSYNEQFF.

This clone was counted between two and nine times. The chain has TRBV4-1 and TRBJ1-4, with a possible D match to TRBD1 (6 bases). V gave up 1 base and J gave up 6 bases, with 12 bases separating them. Germline-derived CDR1 and CDR2 are MGHRA and YSYEKL. This CDR3 region has 15 residues. The CDR3 DNA reads TGCGCCAGCAGCCAAGGAGGGGGTAGGGATGAAAAACTGTTTTTT. Its translation is CASSQGGGRDEKLFF.

The genes are TRBV3-1 (or the pseudogene TRBV3-2) and TRBJ1-6; possible D gene TRBD1, 6 bases. CDR3 length: 18 residues. CDR1 is LGHDT, CDR2 YNNKEL, per germline (reference sequence). The V and J ends lost 0 bases and 3 bases respectively, with 15 bases between them. CDR3 bases: TGTGCCAGCAGCCAAGATTCCCATTCACAGGGCTATAATTCACCCCTCCACTTT. Amino acids: CASSQDSHSQGYNSPLHF.

The chain has TRBV4-1 and TRBJ2-7, with 8 bases aligning to TRBD2. Germline lookup yields CDR1 MGHRA and CDR2 YSYEKL. There are 15 residues in the CDR3. V was clipped by 0 bases and J by 6 bases; unmatched bases: 7. The CDR3 region is CASSQDGAGGREQYF. DNA for the CDR3: TGCGCCAGCAGCCAAGACGGGGCGGGAGGTCGCGAGCAGTACTTC.

This clone was recorded only once. This rearrangement joins TRBV2 to TRBJ1-5, with D hard to call. This CDR3 has 15 residues. Germline-derived CDR1 and CDR2 are SNHLY and FYNNEI. V was pared by 4 bases and J by 0 bases, with 10 bases between. The CDR3 region is CASSGRVNSNQPQHF. CDR3 nucleotide sequence: TGTGCCAGCAGTGGTAGAGTTAATAGCAATCAGCCCCAGCATTTT.

The chain couples TRBV6-5 to TRBJ2-7; perhaps TRBD2 as D (6 bases). This CDR3 contains 15 residues. The germline V and J ends were trimmed by 2 bases and 2 bases, with 13 bases remaining between them. The germline V gene encodes CDR1 MNHEY and CDR2 SVGAGI. In nucleotides, the CDR3 is TGTGCCAGCAGTTACGAAGGCGGGGCTGCCTACGAGCAGTACTTC. Translating it yields CASSYEGGAAYEQYF.

The chain is built from TRBV2 and TRBJ2-3, with 8 nucleotides matching TRBD1. This CDR3 comprises 16 residues. CDR1 and CDR2 from the germline V gene are SNHLY and FYNNEI. V lost 5 bases and J lost 0; bases outside the gene matches: 7. In DNA, the CDR3 is TGTGCCAGCAGTCGCGACAGGGGCTCTAGCACAGATACGCAGTATTTT. It yields the protein CASSRDRGSSTDTQYF.

J is TRBJ1-1 and V is TRBV4-1; TRBD1 matches at 9 bases. The V and J ends lost 0 bases and 0 bases, in that order; junction bases with no gene match: 8. CDR1 MGHRA and CDR2 YSYEKL come from the germline V gene. This CDR3 has 18 amino acids. The CDR3 protein is CASSQDPRQGVLNTEAFF. DNA of the CDR3: TGCGCCAGCAGCCAAGATCCCCGACAGGGGGTTTTGAACACTGAAGCTTTCTTT.

The chain joins TRBV9 to TRBJ2-2; 10 bases map to TRBD1. Germline V lookup: CDR1 SGDLS, CDR2 YYNGEE. The length of the CDR3 is 16 residues. After removal of 1 base from V and 5 bases from J, the junction contained 5 bases not matched to a gene. The CDR3 is CASSVSGTGETGELFF. CDR3 bases: TGTGCCAGCAGCGTAAGTGGGACAGGGGAGACCGGGGAGCTGTTTTTT.

The chain recombines TRBV4-2 with TRBJ2-1; the match to TRBD2 covers 10 bases. V shed 2 bases, J shed 9 bases, and the junction held 4 bases outside the gene matches. CDR1 and CDR2 from the germline V gene are LGHNA and YNFKEQ. The CDR3 runs to 14 residues. The CDR3 nucleotides are TGTGCCAGCAGCCAATCTAGCGGGGGTGGTGAGCAGTTCTTC. It translates to CASSQSSGGGEQFF.

The rearrangement joins TRBV9 to TRBJ1-5; D ambiguous. Trimming left V 0 bases short and J 6 bases short, with 7 bases between. Germline CDR1 is SGDLS and CDR2 is YYNGEE. CDR3 length: 13 amino acids. In nucleotides, the CDR3 is TGTGCCAGCAGCGTAGCCGGAGTTCAGCCCCAGCATTTT. Amino acids: CASSVAGVQPQHF.

The chain has TRBV5-5 and TRBJ1-5, with 8 nucleotides matching TRBD1. The CDR3 sequence is 15 residues long. Germline CDR1 reads SGHKS; CDR2 reads YYEKEE (reference sequence). After removal of 4 bases from V and 5 bases from J, the junction contained 8 bases not matched to a gene. The CDR3 spells CASSALTGADQPQHF. The CDR3 nucleotides are TGTGCCAGCAGCGCCCTGACAGGGGCGGATCAGCCCCAGCATTTT.

CDR3 sequence: CASSYSGTSGETQYF. CDR3 in DNA: TGTGCCAGCAGTTACTCCGGGACTAGCGGTGAGACCCAGTACTTC. The chain links TRBV6-2 or TRBV6-3 to TRBJ2-5, with 11 bases matching TRBD2. Trimming cost V 0 bases and J 5 bases; bases outside gene matches: 2. Germline V gives CDR1 MNHEY, CDR2 SVGEGT. The CDR3 consists of 15 residues.

The rearrangement joins TRBV18 to TRBJ2-1; 7 bases match TRBD2. Germline lookup yields CDR1 KGHSH and CDR2 LQKENI. Trimming at V came to 3 bases and at J to 0 bases, leaving 2 bases not matched to a gene. The CDR3 extends over 15 amino acids. CDR3 sequence (DNA): TGTGCCAGCTCACCGCGGGGGTACTCCTACAATGAGCAGTTCTTC. It is translated as CASSPRGYSYNEQFF. Full variable domain (remainder filled in from reference TRBV18 and TRBJ2-1): NAGVMQNPRHLVRRRGQEARLRCSPMKGHSHVYWYRQLPEEGLKFMVYLQKENIIDESGMPKERFSAEFPKEGPSILRIQQVVRGDSAAYFCASSPRGYSYNEQFFGPGTRLTVL.

The rearrangement uses TRBV2 and TRBJ2-1; 8 bases match TRBD2. Germline V gives CDR1 SNHLY, CDR2 FYNNEI. This CDR3 comprises 15 residues. V gave up 6 bases and J gave up 4 bases; unmatched junction bases: 8. In DNA form, the CDR3 reads TGTGCCAGCAGCGGGGGAAGCGGGAGATACAATGAGCAGTTCTTC. Translation: CASSGGSGRYNEQFF.

This clone was found a few times. V usage is TRBV6-6 and J usage is TRBJ2-2; no firm D call. There are 12 residues in the CDR3. Germline loops: CDR1 MNHNY, CDR2 SVGAGI (reference sequence). V was trimmed by 6 bases and J by 5 bases, leaving 7 bases between them. The CDR3 nucleotides are TGTGCCAGCAGAACTGTGACCGGGGAGCTGTTTTTT. Amino acid sequence: CASRTVTGELFF.

CDR3 in DNA: TGTGCCAGCAGCCCCCTAGGGACAGGGACCTATGGCTACACCTTC. Translation gives CASSPLGTGTYGYTF. This chain links TRBV27 with TRBJ1-2; TRBD1 matches 9 bases. The CDR3 contains 15 residues. Per the germline V gene, CDR1 is MNHEY and CDR2 is SMNVEV (reference sequence). V was clipped by 6 bases and J by 4 bases; unmatched bases: 9.

The chain uses TRBV6-5 and TRBJ1-1; D is perhaps TRBD1 (6 bases). Trimming took off 4 bases at V and 1 base at J, with 7 bases between the two ends. Germline lookup yields CDR1 MNHEY and CDR2 SVGAGI. The length of the CDR3 is 13 residues. The DNA of the CDR3 is TGTGCCAGCAGTTCACAGGGGAACACTGAAGCTTTCTTT. It encodes CASSSQGNTEAFF.